A single sample is the source of the 4 T cell receptor beta chains below, sequenced in a study of CD8+CD57+ T cells in acquired aplastic anemia. TCR beta VDJ and CDR3 were profiled, and genomic DNA was the template. A single record per CDR3 protein comes from TCRdb applying MiXCR to the reads. The data contain roughly 300,000 distinct CDR3 sequences, 45% to 70% of them singletons. Input material: sorted CD4+, CD8+, or CD8+CD57+ T cells (not recorded which) from PBMCs. All receptors derive from a human donor with severe aplastic anemia or a healthy control (not recorded which).

The V gene is TRBV7-3, the J gene TRBJ2-7; tentatively, D is TRBD1 (5 bases). Germline loops: CDR1 SGHTA, CDR2 FQGTGA. V dropped 5 bases and J dropped 7 bases, with 21 bases sitting between them. This CDR3 has 15 residues. The CDR3 here is CASSLSLDSRLEQYF. CDR3 DNA: TGTGCCAGCAGCCTCTCACTCGACAGTCGGCTAGAGCAGTACTTC.

This clonotype was detected a few times. J is TRBJ1-1 and V is TRBV19, with D tentatively TRBD1 (5 bases). V dropped 7 bases and J dropped 1 base, with 19 bases sitting between them. CDR1 is LNHDA and CDR2 is SQIVND in the germline V gene (reference sequence). This CDR3 comprises 16 residues. The CDR3 protein is CASTLHLVGANTEAFF. The CDR3, as DNA: TGTGCCAGTACCCTTCACCTGGTAGGGGCGAACACTGAAGCTTTCTTT.

In its sample, this clonotype was seen many times. J is TRBJ1-1 and V is TRBV20-1; 10 bases map to TRBD1. CDR3 length: 16 amino acids. Trimming removed 5 bases from V and 0 bases from J; junction bases left unmatched: 9. Germline V gene sequence: CDR1 DFQATT, CDR2 SNEGSKA (reference sequence). CDR3 sequence reads: CSAGGTGALLNTEAFF. DNA of the CDR3: TGCAGTGCTGGCGGGACAGGGGCTCTTTTGAACACTGAAGCTTTCTTT.

The V gene is TRBV29-1, the J gene TRBJ2-5; 7 positions agree with TRBD2. The V segment lost 2 bases and the J segment 9 bases; nucleotides outside the gene matches: 9. Per the germline V gene, CDR1 is SQVTM and CDR2 is ANQGSEA. The CDR3 is 13 amino acids. CDR3 sequence: CSVEREGVTAQYF. In nucleotides, the CDR3 is TGCAGCGTTGAAAGGGAGGGCGTAACGGCCCAGTACTTC.